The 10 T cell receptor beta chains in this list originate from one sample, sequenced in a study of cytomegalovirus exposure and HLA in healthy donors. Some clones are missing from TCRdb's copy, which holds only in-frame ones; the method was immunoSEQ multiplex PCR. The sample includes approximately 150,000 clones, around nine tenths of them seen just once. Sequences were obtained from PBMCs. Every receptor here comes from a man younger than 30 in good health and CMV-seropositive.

CDR3 nucleotide sequence: TGTGCCAGCAGAGAAACCGGGACAGAAGGCTATGGCTACACCTTC. Translating gives CASRETGTEGYGYTF. The J gene is TRBJ1-2, the V gene TRBV5-6; the match to TRBD1 covers 7 bases. Germline assignment: CDR1 SGHDT and CDR2 YYEEEE. The ends lost 5 bases at V and 4 bases at J; junction bases unmatched: 11. The CDR3 extends over 15 amino acids.

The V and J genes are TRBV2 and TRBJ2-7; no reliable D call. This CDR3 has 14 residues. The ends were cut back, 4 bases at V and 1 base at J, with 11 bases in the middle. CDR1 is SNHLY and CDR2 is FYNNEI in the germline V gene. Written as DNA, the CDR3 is TGTGCCAGCAGTGCCACTCCGAGATCCTACGAGCAGTACTTC. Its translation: CASSATPRSYEQYF.

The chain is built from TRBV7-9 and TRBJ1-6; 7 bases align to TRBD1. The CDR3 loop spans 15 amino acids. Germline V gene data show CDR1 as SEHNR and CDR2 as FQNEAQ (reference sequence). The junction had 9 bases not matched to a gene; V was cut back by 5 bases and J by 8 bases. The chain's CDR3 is CASSPPNRGYSPLHF. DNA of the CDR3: TGTGCCAGCAGCCCCCCGAACAGGGGTTATTCACCCCTCCACTTT.

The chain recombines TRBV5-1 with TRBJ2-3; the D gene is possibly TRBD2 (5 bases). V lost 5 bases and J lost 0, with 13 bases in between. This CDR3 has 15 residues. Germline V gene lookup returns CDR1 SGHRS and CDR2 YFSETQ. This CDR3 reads CASRFARTSTDTQYF. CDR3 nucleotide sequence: TGCGCCAGCAGATTCGCGCGGACTAGCACAGATACGCAGTATTTT.

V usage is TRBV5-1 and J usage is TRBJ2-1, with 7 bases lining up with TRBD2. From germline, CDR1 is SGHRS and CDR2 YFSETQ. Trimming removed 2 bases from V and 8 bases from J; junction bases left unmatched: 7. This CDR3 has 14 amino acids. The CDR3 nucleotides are TGCGCCAGCAGCTTAAGTAGGACTAGGGATGAGCAGTTCTTC. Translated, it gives CASSLSRTRDEQFF.

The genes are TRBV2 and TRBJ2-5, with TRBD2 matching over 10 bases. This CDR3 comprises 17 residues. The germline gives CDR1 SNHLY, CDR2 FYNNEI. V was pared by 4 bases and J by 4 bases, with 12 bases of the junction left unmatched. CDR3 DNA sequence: TGTGCCAGCAGTGTGAGCGGGGGGGCCGGGGCCCGAGAGACCCAGTACTTC. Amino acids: CASSVSGGAGARETQYF.

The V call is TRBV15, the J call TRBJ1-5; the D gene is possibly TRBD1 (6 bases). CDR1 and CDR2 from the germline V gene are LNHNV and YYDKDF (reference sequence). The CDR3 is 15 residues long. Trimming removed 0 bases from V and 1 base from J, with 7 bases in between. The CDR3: CATSREGASNQPQHF. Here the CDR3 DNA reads TGTGCCACCAGCAGAGAGGGGGCGAGCAATCAGCCCCAGCATTTT.

CDR3 loop: CASSESPAYEQYF. CDR3 nucleotides: TGCGCCAGCAGTGAGTCTCCCGCCTACGAGCAGTACTTC. V is TRBV10-2 and J is TRBJ2-7; D unresolved. The V and J ends lost 0 bases and 2 bases respectively, with 5 bases between them. The germline gives CDR1 WSHSY, CDR2 SAAADI. This CDR3 contains 13 residues.

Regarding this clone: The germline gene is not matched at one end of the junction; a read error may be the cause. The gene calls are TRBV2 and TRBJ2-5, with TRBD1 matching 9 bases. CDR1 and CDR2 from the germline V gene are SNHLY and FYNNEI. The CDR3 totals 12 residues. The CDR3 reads CASGDRGETQYF. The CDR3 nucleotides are TGTGCCAGCGGTGACAGGGGGGAGACCCAGTACTTC.

CDR3 DNA: TGTGCCAGCAGTTACTCGACGGAGCTCACTGAAGCTTTCTTT. Translating it yields CASSYSTELTEAFF. The chain combines TRBV6-5 with TRBJ1-1; no reliable D call. Germline V gene lookup returns CDR1 MNHEY and CDR2 SVGAGI. With 0 bases removed from V and 4 bases from J, the gap between germline ends came to 9 bases. This CDR3 spans 14 amino acids.